The 22 T cell receptor beta chains below were found in one sample sequenced in a study of CDR3 diversity in severe acne. MiXCR, run by TCRdb on the PCR reads, gives a single entry per CDR3 protein. The data contain 97,000 or so distinct CDR3 sequences, roughly 51% of them singletons. Sequenced input: blood. The receptors come from a male donor with acne.

The chain is built from TRBV9 and TRBJ1-1, with 7 nucleotides matching TRBD1. Germline V gives CDR1 SGDLS, CDR2 YYNGEE. Losses at the gene ends were 4 bases for V and 4 bases for J; bases not matched to a gene: 10. The CDR3 runs to 15 residues. CDR3 residues: CASSPRQGLGTEAFF. The CDR3 coding sequence is TGTGCCAGCAGCCCGCGACAGGGACTTGGCACTGAAGCTTTCTTT. The whole variable domain, filled in from reference TRBV9 and TRBJ1-1, reads DSGVTQTPKHLITATGQRVTLRCSPRSGDLSVYWYQQSLDQGLQFLIQYYNGEERAKGNILERFSAQQFPDLHSELNLSSLELGDSALYFCASSPRQGLGTEAFFGQGTRLTVV.

This clonotype was seen repeatedly, ten times or more. The chain combines TRBV15 with TRBJ2-7, with a possible D match to TRBD2 (5 bases). The V gene's germline CDR1 is LNHNV and CDR2 YYDKDF (reference sequence). The germline V and J ends were trimmed by 1 base and 5 bases, with 12 bases remaining between them. This CDR3 is 14 amino acids long. CDR3 in amino acids: CATSRGVAGNEQYV. DNA for the CDR3: TGTGCCACCAGCAGAGGCGTGGCGGGTAACGAGCAGTACGTC.

This clonotype was seen a handful of times. The rearrangement uses TRBV20-1 and TRBJ2-5; TRBD2 agrees at 13 bases. Germline V CDR1 and CDR2: DFQATT, SNEGSKA (reference sequence). Germline trimming cut 0 bases from V and 3 bases from J; bases unmatched to any gene: 10. The CDR3 runs 18 residues. CDR3 in DNA: TGCAGTGCTAGAGATGTAACTAGCGGGAGGGCCCGGGAAGAGACCCAGTACTTC. As protein: CSARDVTSGRAREETQYF.

The sample holds many counts of this clonotype. V usage is TRBV24-1 and J usage is TRBJ2-5, with TRBD1 matching over 7 bases. Germline V CDR1 and CDR2: KGHDR, SFDVKD. There are 16 residues in the CDR3. V dropped 3 bases and J dropped 1; count of bases not matched to a gene: 7. CDR3 in DNA: TGTGCCACCAGTGATCTGGGCAGGGGGACCCAAGAGACCCAGTACTTC. It translates to CATSDLGRGTQETQYF.

The rearrangement links TRBV11-2 to TRBJ2-2; no definite D call. The CDR3 loop spans 11 amino acids. In germline, CDR1 is SGHAT, CDR2 FQNNGV. V dropped 4 bases and J dropped 10 bases, with 7 bases sitting between them. Here the CDR3 DNA reads TGTGCCAGCAGCTCGAACCTGGAGCTGTTTTTT. Amino acid sequence: CASSSNLELFF. Using reference TRBV11-2 and TRBJ2-2 for the parts outside the CDR3, the full variable domain is EAGVAQSPRYKIIEKRQSVAFWCNPISGHATLYWYQQILGQGPKLLIQFQNNGVVDDSQLPKDRFSAERLKGVDSTLKIQPAKLEDSAVYLCASSSNLELFFGEGSRLTVL.

The chain couples TRBV2 to TRBJ1-5, with a possible D match to TRBD1 (5 bases). Germline assignment: CDR1 SNHLY and CDR2 FYNNEI. V was pared by 6 bases and J by 4 bases, with 13 bases between. The CDR3 loop spans 14 amino acids. DNA of the CDR3: TGTGCCAGCAGCTCGCGAGGGGCTAATCAGCCCCAGCATTTT. The encoded protein is CASSSRGANQPQHF.

This clonotype was observed a handful of times. The V call is TRBV19, the J call TRBJ2-3; D is uncertain. V lost 9 bases and J lost 3, with 16 bases in between. The CDR3 contains 14 residues. Germline CDR1 reads LNHDA; CDR2 reads SQIVND (reference sequence). The CDR3, as DNA: TGTGCCAGCTCCGGGCCCCCGCCTACAGATACGCAGTATTTT. Protein product: CASSGPPPTDTQYF.

This clonotype was observed a single time. One base away lies a much larger clone, so this may be a sequencing read error. The V gene is TRBV19, the J gene TRBJ2-5; D remains unclear. Per germline, CDR1 LNHDA and CDR2 SQIVND (reference sequence). CDR3 length: 12 residues. CDR3 region: CASSIDQEAQYF. In nucleotides, the CDR3 is TGTGCCAGTAGTATAGATCAAGAGGCCCAGTACTTC.

The chain joins TRBV10-3 to TRBJ1-4; D remains unclear. The CDR3 runs 11 residues. V was clipped by 5 bases and J by 7 bases, with 5 bases between them. Germline-derived CDR1 and CDR2 are ENHRY and SYGVKD. The CDR3 sequence: CAISFGEKLFF. For the CDR3, the DNA is TGTGCCATCAGTTTTGGTGAAAAACTGTTTTTT.

This clonotype was counted between two and nine times. V and J are TRBV11-1 and TRBJ2-3; unclear D gene. Trimming shortened V by 7 bases and J by 2 bases, and 7 bases separated the two germline ends. The CDR3 extends over 12 amino acids. Germline lookup yields CDR1 SGHAT and CDR2 FQDESV (reference sequence). The DNA of the CDR3 is TGTGCCAGCACAGCGACCACAGATACGCAGTATTTT. Protein: CASTATTDTQYF. The full variable domain, rest sourced from reference TRBV11-1 and TRBJ2-3, is EAEVAQSPRYKITEKSQAVAFWCDPISGHATLYWYRQILGQGPELLVQFQDESVVDDSQLPKDRFSAERLKGVDSTLKIQPAELGDSAMYLCASTATTDTQYFGPGTRLTVL.

The sample holds one count of this clonotype. Relative to the germline gene, one junction end is altered; a read error may explain this. The chain is built from TRBV7-9 and TRBJ2-1; no definite D call. This CDR3 is 11 amino acids long. Germline V lookup: CDR1 SEHNR, CDR2 FQNEAQ (reference sequence). This CDR3 reads CASSEDNEQVF. The CDR3 DNA follows: TGTGCCAGCAGCGAAGACAATGAGCAGGTCTTC.

This clonotype came up many times. V usage is TRBV24-1 and J usage is TRBJ1-1; D gene ambiguous. There are 13 residues in the CDR3. Germline-derived CDR1 and CDR2 are KGHDR and SFDVKD. Trimming stripped 12 bases from V and 4 bases from J, with 17 bases between. This CDR3 is CASQPAVGTEAFF. In DNA, the CDR3 is TGTGCCTCCCAGCCTGCGGTGGGCACTGAAGCTTTCTTT.

About this clonotype: The junction shows a germline mismatch at one end, possibly a read error. The rearrangement joins TRBV25-1 to TRBJ1-2, with D perhaps TRBD1 (6 bases). The CDR3 length is 14 residues. Germline-derived CDR1 and CDR2 are MGHDK and SYGVNS. The CDR3 DNA reads as TGTGCCACCAGTGGCCCCAAGGGGGACTATGGCTACACCTTC. Its translation is CATSGPKGDYGYTF.

The CDR3: CASRQREGGTQYF. In DNA, the CDR3 is TGTGCCAGCAGACAACGGGAGGGGGGGACCCAGTACTTC. V is TRBV2 and J is TRBJ2-5; 8 bases are shared with TRBD2. This CDR3 has 13 residues. V lost 6 bases to trimming and J lost 7 bases; unmatched junction nucleotides: 7. Germline assignment: CDR1 SNHLY and CDR2 FYNNEI.

This clonotype was detected ten times or more. The V call is TRBV7-2, the J call TRBJ2-1; no clear D gene. The V and J ends lost 5 bases and 3 bases respectively, with 11 bases between them. Looked up from germline, CDR1 is SGHTA and CDR2 is FQGNSA. The CDR3 covers 14 residues. The CDR3 DNA is TGTGCCAGCAGCCTGCCCGTGAACTACAATGAGCAGTTCTTC. Translation: CASSLPVNYNEQFF.

The CDR3 here is CAISEDEVRAYEQYF. CDR3 DNA sequence: TGTGCCATCAGTGAGGATGAGGTTAGGGCCTACGAGCAGTACTTC. The chain has TRBV10-3 and TRBJ2-7; D is unresolved. Trimming cost V 2 bases and J 2 bases, with 13 bases left between them. Germline values: CDR1 ENHRY, CDR2 SYGVKD. The CDR3 is 15 residues long.

This clonotype was seen repeatedly, ten times or more. The chain carries TRBV12-3 or TRBV12-4 and TRBJ2-2; no clear D gene. CDR3 length: 14 amino acids. V was shortened by 6 bases and J by 2 bases, with 10 bases between the two germline ends. The CDR3 coding sequence is TGTGCCAGCAGATCCCTGGCCAACACCGGGGAGCTGTTTTTT. Translated: CASRSLANTGELFF.

Comment on this clonotype: Its ends do not fully match the called genes, so a read error is possible. This rearrangement joins TRBV12-3 or TRBV12-4 to TRBJ2-5; 7 nucleotides match TRBD2. The CDR3 sequence is 14 residues long. In DNA form, the CDR3 reads TGTGCCGGCAGTACCCATACTAGCGTGGAGACCCAGTACTTC. This codes for CAGSTHTSVETQYF.

The chain has TRBV6-6 and TRBJ2-7, with D perhaps matching TRBD2 (6 bases). The length of the CDR3 is 16 residues. Trimming pared 2 bases from V and 0 bases from J, leaving 14 bases between. Germline lookup yields CDR1 MNHNY and CDR2 SVGAGI (reference sequence). CDR3 coding DNA: TGTGCCAGCAGTTACCTCCTATTAGCGGTCTCCTACGAGCAGTACTTC. This translates into CASSYLLLAVSYEQYF.

This clonotype is termed medium-sized. This rearrangement joins TRBV2 to TRBJ1-5; TRBD1 is a possible D gene (5 bases). The V gene's germline CDR1 is SNHLY and CDR2 FYNNEI. V was shortened by 3 bases and J by 7 bases, with 7 bases between the two germline ends. The CDR3 loop spans 12 amino acids. In nucleotides, the CDR3 is TGTGCCAGCAGTGACTGGGGGCAGCCCCAGCATTTT. The encoded protein is CASSDWGQPQHF.

The chain has TRBV7-9 and TRBJ2-3; the match to TRBD2 covers 7 bases. This CDR3 is 18 amino acids long. CDR1 SEHNR and CDR2 FQNEAQ come from the germline V gene (reference sequence). V gave up 5 bases and J gave up 6 bases; unmatched junction bases: 20. CDR3 region: CASSIRGGGSGRADTQYF. CDR3 in DNA: TGTGCCAGCAGCATACGTGGTGGCGGGAGTGGGAGGGCGGATACGCAGTATTTT.

This clonotype was seen repeatedly, ten times or more. The CDR3 loop is CASSLQTNRGSLFF. DNA for the CDR3: TGTGCCAGCAGCTTACAAACTAATCGCGGGAGTCTGTTCTTC. This chain joins TRBV7-3 and TRBJ2-1; 7 bases agree with TRBD2. With 2 bases clipped from V and 15 bases from J, the junction kept 13 bases outside the gene matches. The CDR3 spans 14 residues. Germline CDR1 reads SGHTA; CDR2 reads FQGTGA.